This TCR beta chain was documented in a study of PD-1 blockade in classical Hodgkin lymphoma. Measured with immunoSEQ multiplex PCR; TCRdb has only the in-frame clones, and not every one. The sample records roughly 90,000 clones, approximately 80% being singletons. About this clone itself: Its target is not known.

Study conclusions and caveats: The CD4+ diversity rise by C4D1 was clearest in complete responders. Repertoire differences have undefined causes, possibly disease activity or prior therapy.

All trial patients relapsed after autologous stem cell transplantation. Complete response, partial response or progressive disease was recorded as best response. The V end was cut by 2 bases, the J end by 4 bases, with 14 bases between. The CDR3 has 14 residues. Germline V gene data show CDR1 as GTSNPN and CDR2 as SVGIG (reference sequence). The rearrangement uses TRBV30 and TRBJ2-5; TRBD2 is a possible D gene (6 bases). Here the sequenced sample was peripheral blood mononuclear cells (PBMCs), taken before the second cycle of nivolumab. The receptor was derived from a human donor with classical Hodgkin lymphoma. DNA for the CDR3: TGTGCCTGGAGTAAAGATGCGGGGAGAGAGACCCAGTACTTC. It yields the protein CAWSKDAGRETQYF. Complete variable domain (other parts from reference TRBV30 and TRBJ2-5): SQTIHQWPATLVQPVGSPLSLECTVEGTSNPNLYWYRQAAGRGLQLLFYSVGIGQISSEVPQNLSASRPQDRQFILSSKKLLLSDSGFYLCAWSKDAGRETQYFGPGTRLLVL.